The following is a TCR beta chain sequence with its context. This clone has a single count. Its cognate antigen has yet to be identified. No quality values exist for individual bases; no much larger clone is one base distant. In the prospective study, participants were about 18 to 95 years old, resided in 20 to 30 geographic areas of the United States, and were enrolled through a virtual design. Cohort assignment in the prospective study relied on participant-reported clinical history from a screening survey and a study questionnaire. ImmuneRACE Cohort 3 recovered participants were defined by two consecutive negative NP/OP PCR tests, healthcare professional clearance, or symptom resolution. Each participant in the prospective study had whole blood, serum and a nasopharyngeal or oropharyngeal swab collected by mobile phlebotomists. Prospective study participants could optionally give additional blood draws and questionnaires over a roughly two-month period. Prospective study blood samples were shipped either frozen or at room temperature before DNA extraction.

The germline V gene supplies CDR1 MRHNA and CDR2 SNTAGT. The junction carries 11 bases between V and J, which are trimmed by 4 bases and 11 bases respectively. Inclusive of the bounding cysteine and phenylalanine, the CDR3 is 12 residues long. The CDR3 DNA has 36 bases and is translated from base 1. The data are from a study of blood T cell repertoires in COVID-19 (TCRdb year 2020). In terms of the full investigation: Collaborator samples came from the United States, Italy and Spain and covered acute and convalescent phases of COVID-19. Samples came from the ongoing ImmuneRACE study (first 160 participants) plus 1,254 subjects from 6 global collaborators. The material from the prospective study consisted of cDNA or gDNA derived from T cells, B-cell-depleted T cells, or PBMCs. Deeply sampled blood TCRbeta repertoires from subjects exposed to, actively infected with, or recovered from COVID-19 were included in the dataset. The repertoires were released in a freely available public database intended as a resource for research on the immune response to SARS-CoV-2. Nearly every sample came with metadata listing a de-identified subject ID, COVID-19 status, age in years and sex. Where HLA class I and class II types were available, the types were taken from metadata supplied by the sample provider, not from assay-based typing. General findings and caveats noted by the study authors: How much clinical and demographic metadata was included differed by source and by participant, and the metadata was provided uncurated.

TCRbeta CDR3 regions were amplified from genomic DNA using the immunoSEQ Assay, a bias-controlled multiplex PCR. In the authors' own workflow: The number of nucleated cells in each sample was estimated from the amplification of reference gene primers within the assay. To quantify the absolute abundance of each unique TCRbeta CDR3 rearrangement, sequence reads were collapsed and filtered. For each sample, productive Simpson clonality was calculated by taking the square root of Simpson's diversity index across productive rearrangements. This immuneACCESS table, as held by TCRdb, lists in-frame sequences with V and J called but not all clones. Of the missing ones, under half trace to an unresolved V gene in checked studies; the others have no known cause. V and J calls and clone size are as listed in that table; D and trimming were resolved from the DNA. This sample lists roughly 250,000 clones; around 87% were detected once. 2.4% of the sample comes from the top ten.

Material for sequencing was PBMCs or T cells enriched from blood (not recorded which). The sequence derives from a woman between 18 and 29 years old who had recovered from COVID-19. The V and J genes are TRBV6-4 and TRBJ1-4; TRBD1 is a possible D gene, resting on 6 matching bases. The CDR3 is CASSGTVWKLFF. The nucleotides are TGTGCCAGCAGTGGGACAGTGTGGAAACTGTTTTTT.